Described below is a single T cell receptor beta chain sequence and its context. The source of the sample is a study of identical twins. A universal primer site was incorporated via template switching, and the cDNA contained unique molecular identifiers. TCRdb passed the 5' RACE reads through MiXCR, listing each CDR3 protein once. This table holds fewer than 250,000 distinct CDR3 sequences, more than 15% found once. The CDR3 extends over 14 amino acids. This sample also belongs to another study, concerning T cells expressing NK-cell markers. This second study says: These same clonotypes (in a handful of donors) also led the CD3+CD56-NKG2C+ fraction.

This sequence was found in a woman aged 18 to 35 in good health. The sequencing input was CD8+ T cells sorted from blood. This chain uses TRBV21-1 with TRBJ2-1; the D call TRBD1 from the table was never checked on the DNA. TRBV21-1 is a known pseudogene. The CDR3 bases are TGTGCCAGCAGCGGAAGACACAGGGGCAATGAGCAGTTCTTC. This gives the protein CASSGRHRGNEQFF.